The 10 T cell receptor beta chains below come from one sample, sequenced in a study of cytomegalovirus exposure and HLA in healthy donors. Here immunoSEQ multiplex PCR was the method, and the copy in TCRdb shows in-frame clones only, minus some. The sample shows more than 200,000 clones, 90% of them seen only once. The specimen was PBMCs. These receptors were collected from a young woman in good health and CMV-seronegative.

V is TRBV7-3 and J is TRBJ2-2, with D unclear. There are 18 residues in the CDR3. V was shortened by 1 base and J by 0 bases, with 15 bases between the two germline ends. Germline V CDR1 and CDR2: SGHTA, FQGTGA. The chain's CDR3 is CASSLISVGGANTGELFF. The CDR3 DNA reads TGTGCCAGCAGCTTAATCTCAGTCGGTGGAGCGAACACCGGGGAGCTGTTTTTT.

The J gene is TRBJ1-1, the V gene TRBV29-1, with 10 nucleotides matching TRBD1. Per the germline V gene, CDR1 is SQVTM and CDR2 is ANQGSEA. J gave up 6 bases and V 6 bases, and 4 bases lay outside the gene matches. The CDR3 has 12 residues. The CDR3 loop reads CSVGQGYAEAFF. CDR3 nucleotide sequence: TGCAGCGTGGGACAGGGGTACGCTGAAGCTTTCTTT.

CDR3 residues: CASSLHPNTGELFF. CDR3 bases: TGTGCCAGCAGTTTGCACCCAAACACCGGGGAGCTGTTTTTT. J is TRBJ2-2 and V is TRBV28; no clear D. Trimming shortened V by 3 bases and J by 2 bases, and 7 bases separated the two germline ends. This CDR3 region has 14 residues. Looked up from germline, CDR1 is MDHEN and CDR2 is SYDVKM.

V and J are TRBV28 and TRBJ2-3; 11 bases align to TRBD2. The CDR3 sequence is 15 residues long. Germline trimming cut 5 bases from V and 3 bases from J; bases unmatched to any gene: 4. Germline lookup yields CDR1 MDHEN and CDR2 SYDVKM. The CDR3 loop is CASSLRLAGTDTQYF. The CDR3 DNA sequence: TGTGCCAGCAGTCTGAGACTAGCGGGGACAGATACGCAGTATTTT.

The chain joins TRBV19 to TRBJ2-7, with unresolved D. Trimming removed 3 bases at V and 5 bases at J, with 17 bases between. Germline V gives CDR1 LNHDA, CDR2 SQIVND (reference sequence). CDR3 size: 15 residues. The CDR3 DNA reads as TGTGCCAGTAGTATTTCGGCTCGCGGAACCCACGAGCAGTACTTC. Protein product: CASSISARGTHEQYF. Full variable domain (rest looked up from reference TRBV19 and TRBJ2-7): DGGITQSPKYLFRKEGQNVTLSCEQNLNHDAMYWYRQDPGQGLRLIYYSQIVNDFQKGDIAEGYSVSREKKESFPLTVTSAQKNPTAFYLCASSISARGTHEQYFGPGTRLTVT.

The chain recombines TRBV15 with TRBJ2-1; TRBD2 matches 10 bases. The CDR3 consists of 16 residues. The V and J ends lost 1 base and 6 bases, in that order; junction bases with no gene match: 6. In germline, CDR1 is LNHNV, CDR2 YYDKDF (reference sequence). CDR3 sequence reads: CATSRGSGGLSNEQFF. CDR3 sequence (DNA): TGTGCCACCAGCAGAGGTAGCGGGGGGCTAAGCAATGAGCAGTTCTTC. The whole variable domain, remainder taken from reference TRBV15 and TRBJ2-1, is DAMVIQNPRYQVTQFGKPVTLSCSQTLNHNVMYWYQQKSSQAPKLLFHYYDKDFNNEADTPDNFQSRRPNTSFCFLDIRSPGLGDTAMYLCATSRGSGGLSNEQFFGPGTRLTVL.

The CDR3 bases are TGTGCCACCGTAGCGGGAGACCTCTACGAGCAGTACTTC. Protein sequence: CATVAGDLYEQYF. J is TRBJ2-7 and V is TRBV10-3, with 9 bases identical to TRBD2. Trimming cost V 10 bases and J 3 bases; bases outside gene matches: 7. In germline, CDR1 is ENHRY, CDR2 SYGVKD. This CDR3 spans 13 amino acids.

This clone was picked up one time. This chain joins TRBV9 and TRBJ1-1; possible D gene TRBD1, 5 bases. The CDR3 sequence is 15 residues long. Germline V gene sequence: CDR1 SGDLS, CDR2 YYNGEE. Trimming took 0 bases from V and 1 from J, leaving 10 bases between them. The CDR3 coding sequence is TGTGCCAGCAGCGTAGGGATAGGGGCGAACACTGAAGCTTTCTTT. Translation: CASSVGIGANTEAFF.

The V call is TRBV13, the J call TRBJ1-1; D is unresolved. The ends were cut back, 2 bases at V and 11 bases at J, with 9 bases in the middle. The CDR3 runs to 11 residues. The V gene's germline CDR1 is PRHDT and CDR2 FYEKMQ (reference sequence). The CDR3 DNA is TGTGCCAGCAGCTTAAGGGAAGGTGCTTTCTTT. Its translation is CASSLREGAFF.

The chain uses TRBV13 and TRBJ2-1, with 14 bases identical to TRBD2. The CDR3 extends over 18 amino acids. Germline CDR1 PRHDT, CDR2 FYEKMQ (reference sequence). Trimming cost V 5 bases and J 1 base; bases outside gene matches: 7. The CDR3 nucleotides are TGTGCCAGCAGCCCAAGGACTAGCGGGAGGTGGTCCTACAATGAGCAGTTCTTC. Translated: CASSPRTSGRWSYNEQFF.